This T cell receptor (beta chain) was identified in a study of OX40 agonist ivuxolimab in advanced cancers. In terms of the full investigation: Ivuxolimab, which targeted the costimulatory receptor OX40 (CD134), was an agonistic, fully human IgG2 monoclonal antibody. The purpose of peripheral TCRbeta sequencing was to test whether ivuxolimab changed TCR sequence diversity and led to clonal T-cell expansion. The paper reports the monotherapy dose-escalation portion (N of about 50 patients) of the phase I ivuxolimab trial. A male proportion of almost 85% and a mean age of about 60 years, ranging from about 23 to 79, were recorded for the dose-escalation cohort. Patients were allowed to have had prior anti-PD-1, anti-PD-L1 or anti-CTLA-4 therapy, and approximately 41% of the dose-escalation patients had previously received checkpoint inhibitors. Of the roughly 53 patients in dose escalation, 19 had hepatocellular carcinoma, approximately 15 had melanoma, 9 had renal cell carcinoma and 9 had head and neck cancer. Three dose-escalation patients achieved partial responses, one with hepatocellular carcinoma and two with cutaneous melanoma. Intravenous ivuxolimab was administered to patients every 2 weeks at six dose levels: 0.01, 0.1, 0.3, 1.5, 3 and 10 mg/kg.

The trial excluded patients who had a history of autoimmune disease or who were on systemic immunosuppression. In every dose cohort, peripheral blood was drawn for TCR sequencing at baseline, cycle 4 day 1, and cycle 7 day 1. The samples were drawn from a first-in-human, open-label, multicenter phase I dose-escalation trial of ivuxolimab. The trial enrolled adults with locally advanced or metastatic head and neck squamous cell, hepatocellular, melanoma or renal cell carcinoma. Before TCR sequencing, CD4+ T cells and CD8+ T cells were sorted from peripheral blood as separate populations. Taken from cysteine to phenylalanine, the CDR3 has 14 residues. Only the CDR3 portion is preserved as DNA: 42 bases, with reading frame beginning at the first base. As encoded in the germline V gene (reference sequence), CDR1 is MNHNY while CDR2 is SVGAGI. At the junction V is shortened by 10 bases and J by 4 bases, with 17 bases in between.

To sequence the TCRbeta CDR3 region, genomic DNA was isolated from the sorted cells. The immunoSEQ Assay was used for sequencing of TCRbeta CDR3 regions. Here the immuneACCESS table is served through TCRdb, limited to in-frame sequences with V and J called. Missing clones are a known gap in these copies; in checked studies unresolved V genes cover under half, and the rest lacks a known reason. This sample gives around 72,000 clones in total; about 90% of them show up just once. 2.5% to 3.5% of the sample comes from the top ten. On this clone itself: Its antigen remains unidentified. The sample holds no much larger clone one base away, and base qualities are not on file.

Overall study results and their limits: In the 0.1-3.0 mg/kg groups, partial responders had among the lowest normalized peripheral clonal expansion, particularly in CD8+ T cells. Low levels of normalized T-cell clonal expansion were also seen in some patients who did not respond. On average, CD8+ T cells showed more expanded clones than CD4+ T cells after ivuxolimab. Which antigens the clonally expanded peripheral T cells were specific for was not determined. At doses of 0.1 to 3.0 mg/kg, clonal expansion of both CD4+ and CD8+ blood T cells was observed from baseline to week 6.

This receptor was obtained from an adult with an advanced solid tumor such as melanoma, head and neck, liver or kidney cancer. This chain joins TRBV6-6 to TRBJ1-5; TRBD1 could be the D gene, as 5 bases match. This specimen consisted of CD4+ or CD8+ T cells sorted from blood, obtained in a trial of the OX40 agonist ivuxolimab. The nucleotides read TGTGCCATTCCGGCTGGGACCGAGAATCAGCCCCAGCATTTT. The translation is CAIPAGTENQPQHF.